This T cell receptor beta chain comes out of a study of blood T cell repertoires in COVID-19. The CDR3 is 15 amino acids. Deletions cut 0 bases from V and 3 bases from J, with 13 bases between. The V gene's germline CDR1 is SGHRS and CDR2 YFSETQ. Study processing details: Counts of nucleated cells, estimated from reference gene primer amplification, were obtained. TCRdb keeps only in-frame clones here, not all; method: immunoSEQ multiplex PCR. V, J and clone size reflect that table, while D and trimming were determined from the DNA. This sample has some 20,000 clones, with roughly 89% found just once.

The receptor was isolated from an elderly woman with active or convalescent COVID-19. The source material was peripheral blood. The gene calls are TRBV5-1 and TRBJ2-7; TRBD2 is a possible D gene (6 bases). The CDR3 here is CASSLVAANRYEQYF. In nucleotides, the CDR3 is TGCGCCAGCAGCTTGGTAGCGGCAAACCGCTACGAGCAGTACTTC.